The subject of this entry is one T cell receptor beta chain. Its antigen is not identified. Preparation of the TCRbeta library was carried out with unique molecular identifiers. Using its own MiXCR run on the PCR reads, TCRdb lists one record per CDR3 protein. Of about 580,000 distinct CDR3 sequences in the sample, 25% to 30% are singletons; the top ten hold around a third. This sample was included in a study of T-cell reconstitution after alpha-beta-depleted transplantation in children. The trim removed 3 bases at V and 0 bases at J, leaving 11 bases unmatched. CDR1 and CDR2 (germline): DFQATT, SNEGSKA (reference sequence). This CDR3 contains 18 residues. Whole-study results and caveats: Roughly two months post-transplant, alpha-beta T cells reportedly originated from several hundred graft clones that had expanded. Diversity and T-cell counts at one year after transplant derived mostly from new T cells.

The source was PBMCs, collected before TCRalphabeta/CD19-depleted stem cell transplant. The chain combines TRBV20-1 with TRBJ2-3; TRBD2 matches at 11 bases. This clonotype originated in a boy under two years old with Wiskott-Aldrich syndrome, due to receive a stem cell transplant. CDR3 amino acids: CSASELAGAHSSTDTQYF. The CDR3 region has the DNA TGCAGTGCTAGCGAACTAGCGGGAGCCCATTCTAGCACAGATACGCAGTATTTT.